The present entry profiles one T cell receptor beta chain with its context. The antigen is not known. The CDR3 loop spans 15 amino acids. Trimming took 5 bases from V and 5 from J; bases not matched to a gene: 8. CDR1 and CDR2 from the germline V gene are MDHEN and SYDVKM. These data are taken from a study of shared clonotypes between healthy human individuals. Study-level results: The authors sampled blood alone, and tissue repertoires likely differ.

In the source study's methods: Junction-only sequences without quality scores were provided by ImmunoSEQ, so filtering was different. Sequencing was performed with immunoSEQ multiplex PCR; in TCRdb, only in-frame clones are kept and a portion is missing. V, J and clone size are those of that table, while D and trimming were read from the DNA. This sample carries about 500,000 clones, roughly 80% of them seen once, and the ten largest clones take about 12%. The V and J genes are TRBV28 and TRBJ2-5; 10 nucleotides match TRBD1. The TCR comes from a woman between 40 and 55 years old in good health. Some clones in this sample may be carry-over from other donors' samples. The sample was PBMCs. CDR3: CASSALGTGVETQYF. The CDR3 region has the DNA TGTGCCAGCAGTGCCCTAGGGACAGGGGTGGAGACCCAGTACTTC.